The 20 T cell receptor beta chains in this list originate from one sample, sequenced in a study of response to subunit inactivated influenza vaccine (dated by TCRdb to 2017 to 2018). The library was prepared using RT-PCR. TCRdb records Illumina HiSeq 2500 as the sequencer. TCRdb trimmed the raw reads at Q25, called clones with MiXCR and kept productive beta chains. Rows are combined by CDR3 protein, so each entry shows the most common genes and DNA. This sample lists some 640,000 distinct CDR3 sequences; 11% to 15% were detected once. Clones ranked in the top ten supply 5.5% to 7% of the sample. The sample in question was PBMCs from blood, obtained 14 to 15 days before vaccination. Receptor source: a man in his forties or fifties who received an inactivated influenza vaccine. Donor details come from another sample of the same person, matched by shared clones.

This rearrangement joins TRBV30 to TRBJ1-3; D not resolved. Trimming stripped 0 bases from V and 1 base from J, with 7 bases between. This CDR3 is built from 14 residues. Germline V lookup: CDR1 GTSNPN, CDR2 SVGIG (reference sequence). CDR3: CAWSVDGSGNTIYF. CDR3 DNA: TGTGCCTGGAGTGTGGATGGATCTGGAAACACCATATATTTT. The full variable domain, in which reference TRBV30 and TRBJ1-3 provide the parts outside the CDR3, is SQTIHQWPATLVQPVGSPLSLECTVEGTSNPNLYWYRQAAGRGLQLLFYSVGIGQISSEVPQNLSASRPQDRQFILSSKKLLLSDSGFYLCAWSVDGSGNTIYFGEGSWLTVV.

V and J are TRBV5-5 and TRBJ1-6, with a weak D call TRBD1 (5 bases). There are 16 residues in the CDR3. V lost 3 bases and J lost 8, with 18 bases in between. Germline assignment: CDR1 SGHKS and CDR2 YYEKEE (reference sequence). CDR3 nucleotides: TGTGCCAGCAGCTCCCTGGGGGGTTATCTGTATTCACCCCTCCACTTT. This sequence encodes CASSSLGGYLYSPLHF.

V usage is TRBV9 and J usage is TRBJ1-1; D is ambiguous. Deletions cut 2 bases from V and 1 base from J, with 12 bases between. Germline loops: CDR1 SGDLS, CDR2 YYNGEE. The CDR3 length is 15 residues. Here the CDR3 reads CASSVEPSGNTEAFF. For the CDR3, the DNA is TGTGCCAGCAGCGTCGAGCCGTCAGGGAACACTGAAGCTTTCTTT.

This clonotype was counted a few times. This chain links TRBV15 with TRBJ1-3; D not resolved. The CDR3 spans 16 residues. Trimming removed 2 bases at V and 0 bases at J, with 11 bases between. Germline lookup yields CDR1 LNHNV and CDR2 YYDKDF (reference sequence). The CDR3 nucleotides read TGTGCCACCAGCAGAAACGACGCGAACTCTGGAAACACCATATATTTT. Translation: CATSRNDANSGNTIYF.

The chain combines TRBV7-2 with TRBJ2-7, with 10 positions matching TRBD1. Germline values: CDR1 SGHTA, CDR2 FQGNSA. This CDR3 has 15 amino acids. The junction had 7 bases not matched to a gene; V was cut back by 5 bases and J by 3 bases. The CDR3 region is CASSQTRDRGYEQYF. In DNA form, the CDR3 reads TGTGCCAGCAGCCAGACCCGGGACAGGGGCTACGAGCAGTACTTC.

The chain recombines TRBV7-3 with TRBJ2-7; perhaps D is TRBD1 or TRBD2 (5 bases each). From germline, CDR1 is SGHTA and CDR2 FQGTGA. V gave up 2 bases and J gave up 0 bases, with 11 bases separating them. This CDR3 region has 15 residues. CDR3 region: CASSLFSGRSYEQYF. In DNA form, the CDR3 reads TGTGCCAGCAGCTTATTCTCGGGACGCTCCTACGAGCAGTACTTC.

The CDR3 protein is CSANPFGLAGDEQYF. CDR3 DNA: TGCAGTGCTAATCCCTTTGGACTAGCGGGAGACGAGCAGTACTTC. The rearrangement links TRBV20-1 to TRBJ2-7, with 13 bases matching TRBD2. V lost 4 bases and J lost 5; bases outside the gene matches: 8. Germline V CDR1 and CDR2: DFQATT, SNEGSKA (reference sequence). There are 15 residues in the CDR3.

This clonotype was recorded many times. DNA for the CDR3: TGTGCCAGCAGCCAAGATACCGGCGCAGATACGCAGTATTTT. Translated, it gives CASSQDTGADTQYF. This rearrangement joins TRBV4-2 to TRBJ2-3, with no clear D. The CDR3 has 14 residues. The V gene's germline CDR1 is LGHNA and CDR2 YNFKEQ. V was shortened by 0 bases and J by 4 bases, with 8 bases between the two germline ends.

This clonotype has ten or more counts. CDR3 protein: CASSSRASGGSYEQYF. CDR3 nucleotides: TGTGCCAGCAGTTCGCGGGCTAGCGGGGGGTCCTACGAGCAGTACTTC. The chain joins TRBV12-3 or TRBV12-4 to TRBJ2-7, with 11 bases that match TRBD2. Trimming removed 4 bases from V and 1 base from J; junction bases left unmatched: 6. The CDR3 has 16 residues.

This clonotype was observed a handful of times. The rearrangement uses TRBV21-1 and TRBJ2-5. TRBV21-1 is assigned pseudogene status. The CDR3 spans 16 residues. For the CDR3, the DNA is TGTGCCAGCACCAAGGGGATCGTGGTACGACAAGAGACCCAGTACTTC. Its protein product is CASTKGIVVRQETQYF.

V is TRBV12-3 or TRBV12-4 and J is TRBJ2-1; D possibly uses TRBD1 or TRBD2 (6 bases each). The CDR3 covers 15 residues. The ends were cut back, 3 bases at V and 5 bases at J, with 14 bases in the middle. In DNA, the CDR3 is TGTGCCAGCAGTTTGTCAACGGGGGCTCACAATGAGCAGTTCTTC. Translated, it gives CASSLSTGAHNEQFF.

The chain combines TRBV9 with TRBJ1-3, with 8 positions matching TRBD1. Germline values: CDR1 SGDLS, CDR2 YYNGEE. The CDR3 has 14 amino acids. The V and J ends lost 3 bases and 4 bases, in that order; junction bases with no gene match: 3. The CDR3 reads CASSAGQEGNTIYF. For the CDR3, the DNA is TGTGCCAGCAGCGCGGGACAGGAGGGAAACACCATATATTTT.

The chain uses TRBV29-1 and TRBJ1-3; perhaps TRBD1 as D (5 bases). V was pared by 3 bases and J by 4 bases, with 10 bases between. Per the germline V gene, CDR1 is SQVTM and CDR2 is ANQGSEA. The CDR3 has 13 amino acids. The CDR3 loop reads CSVDPGLGNTIYF. The CDR3 nucleotides read TGCAGCGTTGACCCGGGACTGGGAAACACCATATATTTT.

The CDR3 nucleotides read TGTGCCAGCAGCCATAGAGGACCAGTCTACAATGAGCAGTTCTTC. Translated, it gives CASSHRGPVYNEQFF. The rearrangement joins TRBV3-1 to TRBJ2-1; D gene ambiguous. The germline CDR1 and CDR2 sequences are LGHDT and YNNKEL (reference sequence). V was cut by 3 bases and J by 3 bases, with 12 bases left in between. The CDR3 has 15 amino acids.

The V call is TRBV24-1, the J call TRBJ2-1, with D perhaps being TRBD1 or TRBD2 (6 bases each). Trimming shortened V by 9 bases and J by 4 bases, and 12 bases separated the two germline ends. The CDR3 runs to 13 residues. Germline CDR1 is KGHDR and CDR2 is SFDVKD. CDR3 DNA sequence: TGTGCCACCGAGGAGGGGGAGTACAATGAGCAGTTCTTC. Amino acids: CATEEGEYNEQFF.

This clonotype was counted at least ten times. The chain links TRBV9 to TRBJ2-3; D is possibly TRBD1 (5 bases). Germline values: CDR1 SGDLS, CDR2 YYNGEE. V gave up 4 bases and J gave up 2 bases, with 17 bases separating them. The CDR3 covers 16 residues. The CDR3 region has the DNA TGTGCCAGCAGCCCCCTTGTAGGGGTGGACACAGATACGCAGTATTTT. Translated: CASSPLVGVDTDTQYF.

This clonotype occurred a few times. V gene TRBV29-1 combines with J gene TRBJ2-1; 9 bases line up with TRBD2. Germline trimming cut 2 bases from V and 11 bases from J; bases unmatched to any gene: 10. Germline loops: CDR1 SQVTM, CDR2 ANQGSEA. The CDR3 covers 14 residues. The CDR3 DNA is TGCAGCGTTGAACGGGCTAGCGGGAACGTTAAGCAGTTCTTC. This encodes CSVERASGNVKQFF.

The rearrangement joins TRBV12-3 or TRBV12-4 to TRBJ2-1, with D unresolved. The CDR3 sequence is 11 residues long. The V end was cut by 2 bases, the J end by 12 bases, with 8 bases between. Written as DNA, the CDR3 is TGTGCCAGCAGTTTAATCGGAGTGCAGTTCTTC. As protein: CASSLIGVQFF.

In this sample, this clonotype turned up a few times. The chain has TRBV11-2 and TRBJ1-1, with a weak D call TRBD1 (5 bases). Germline lookup yields CDR1 SGHAT and CDR2 FQNNGV. The CDR3 runs 15 residues. V gave up 0 bases and J gave up 5 bases, with 13 bases separating them. The CDR3 DNA reads as TGTGCCAGCAGCTTAGAGGGGCCTCTTGGGACTGAAGCTTTCTTT. Amino acids: CASSLEGPLGTEAFF. Full variable domain (outside the CDR3, taken from reference TRBV11-2 and TRBJ1-1): EAGVAQSPRYKIIEKRQSVAFWCNPISGHATLYWYQQILGQGPKLLIQFQNNGVVDDSQLPKDRFSAERLKGVDSTLKIQPAKLEDSAVYLCASSLEGPLGTEAFFGQGTRLTVV.

This clonotype has just a few counts. The rearrangement uses TRBV30 and TRBJ2-3; 8 bases fit TRBD2. The CDR3 spans 15 residues. The V and J ends lost 0 bases and 4 bases, in that order; junction bases with no gene match: 6. Germline V gene data show CDR1 as GTSNPN and CDR2 as SVGIG (reference sequence). CDR3 sequence reads: CAWSVQAGASDTQYF. DNA of the CDR3: TGTGCCTGGAGTGTACAAGCGGGAGCCTCAGATACGCAGTATTTT.